Sequencing of this T cell receptor (beta chain) was carried out in a study of CD8+CD57+ T cells in acquired aplastic anemia. Looking at the study overall: Healthy donor sequencing depth: around 10 million CD4+, some 11 million CD8+ reads.

CDR1 is WNHNN, CDR2 SYGVQD, per germline (reference sequence). J was trimmed by 7 bases and V by 6 bases; bases with no gene match: 7. The CDR3 is made up of 15 amino acids. Broader study findings: Patient and control CD8+ Simpson's diversity was not significantly different.

Points on this clonotype: The target antigen is unknown.

Genomic DNA provided the template from which TCR beta VDJ and CDR3 profiles were obtained. MiXCR, applied by TCRdb to the reads, yields one record per CDR3 protein. The sample has around 400,000 distinct CDR3 sequences; 60% to 80% are singletons. This clonotype was obtained from a human donor in good health, serving as a control. Sequenced: sorted CD4+, CD8+, or CD8+CD57+ T cells (not recorded which) from PBMCs. The gene calls are TRBV10-1 and TRBJ2-1; 12 positions match TRBD2. The CDR3 here is CASSHLAGGQNEQFF. DNA of the CDR3: TGCGCCAGCAGCCATCTAGCGGGGGGGCAGAATGAGCAGTTCTTC.